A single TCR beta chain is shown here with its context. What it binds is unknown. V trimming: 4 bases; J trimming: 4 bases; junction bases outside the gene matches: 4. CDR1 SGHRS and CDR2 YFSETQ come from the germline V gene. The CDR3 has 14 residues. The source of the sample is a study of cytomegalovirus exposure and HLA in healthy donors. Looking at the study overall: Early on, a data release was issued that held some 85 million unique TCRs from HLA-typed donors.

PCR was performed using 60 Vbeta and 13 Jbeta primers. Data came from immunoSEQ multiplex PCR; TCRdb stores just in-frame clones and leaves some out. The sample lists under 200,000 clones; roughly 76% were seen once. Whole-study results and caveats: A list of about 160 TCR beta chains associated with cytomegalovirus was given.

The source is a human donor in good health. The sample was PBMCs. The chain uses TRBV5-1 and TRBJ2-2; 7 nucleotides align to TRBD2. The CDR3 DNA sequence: TGCGCCAGCAGCCCGAGGACTAGCACCGGGGAGCTGTTTTTT. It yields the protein CASSPRTSTGELFF.